Listed here are 2 T cell receptor beta chains from one sample, sequenced in a study of blood T cell repertoires in COVID-19. TCRdb's copy holds only in-frame clones and misses some; the assay was immunoSEQ multiplex PCR. The sample carries approximately 280,000 clones, roughly 89% recorded once. Sequencing used peripheral blood. Source of these receptors: a man aged 35 to 55 with acute or convalescent COVID-19.

The CDR3 sequence is CASSNPSGGSTYNEQFF. The CDR3 DNA reads as TGTGCCAGTAGTAACCCCAGCGGGGGAAGCACCTACAATGAGCAGTTCTTC. The V gene is TRBV19, the J gene TRBJ2-1, with 8 bases aligning to TRBD2. CDR1 is LNHDA, CDR2 SQIVND, per germline (reference sequence). The CDR3 covers 17 residues. The V and J ends lost 4 bases and 2 bases, in that order; junction bases with no gene match: 10.

V usage is TRBV30 and J usage is TRBJ2-1, with TRBD2 matching 8 bases. V gave up 3 bases and J gave up 4 bases; unmatched junction bases: 5. CDR1 and CDR2 (germline): GTSNPN, SVGIG (reference sequence). The CDR3 length is 14 residues. CDR3 sequence reads: CAWRVAGRYNEQFF. CDR3 DNA: TGTGCCTGGAGAGTAGCGGGGAGATACAATGAGCAGTTCTTC.